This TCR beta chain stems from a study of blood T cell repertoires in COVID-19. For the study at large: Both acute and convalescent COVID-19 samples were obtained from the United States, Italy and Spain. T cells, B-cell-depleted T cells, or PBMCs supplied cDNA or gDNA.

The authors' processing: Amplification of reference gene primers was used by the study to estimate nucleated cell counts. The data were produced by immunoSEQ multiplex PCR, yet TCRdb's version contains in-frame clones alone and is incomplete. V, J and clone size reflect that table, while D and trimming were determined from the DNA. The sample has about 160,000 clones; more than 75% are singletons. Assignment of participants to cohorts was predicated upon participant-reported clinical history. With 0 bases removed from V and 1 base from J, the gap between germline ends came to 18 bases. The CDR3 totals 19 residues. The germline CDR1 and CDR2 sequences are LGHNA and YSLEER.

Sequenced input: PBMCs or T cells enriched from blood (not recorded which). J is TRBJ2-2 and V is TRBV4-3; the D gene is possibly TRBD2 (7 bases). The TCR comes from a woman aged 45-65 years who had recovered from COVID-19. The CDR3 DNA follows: TGCGCCAGCAGCCAAGAACGGGGGGCCGGAGGACAGAACACCGGGGAGCTGTTTTTT. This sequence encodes CASSQERGAGGQNTGELFF.